The clone carrying this TCR beta chain has ten or more counts. Unique molecular identifiers tagged the TCRbeta library. TCRdb ran MiXCR on the PCR reads and lists one entry per CDR3 protein. The sample holds more than 550,000 distinct CDR3 sequences, 8% to 11% seen once. This sample stems from a study of T-cell reconstitution after alpha-beta-depleted transplantation in children. Sequencing was performed on PBMCs from the stem cell graft donor, taken from the stem cell graft. This clonotype originated in a human donor who donated a stem cell graft to a child with acute myeloid leukemia.

CDR3 sequence (DNA): TGTGCCAGCAGCCACCGGGACAGGCGCACCGGGGAGCTGTTTTTT. This codes for CASSHRDRRTGELFF. This chain joins TRBV3-1 and TRBJ2-2; 8 nucleotides align to TRBD1. Germline-derived CDR1 and CDR2 are LGHDT and YNNKEL (reference sequence). The J segment lost 4 bases and the V segment lost 3 bases, leaving 4 bases of the junction unmatched. This CDR3 region has 15 residues.